These T cell receptor beta chains were read from a single sample in a study of blood T cell repertoires in COVID-19. The repertoire was sequenced with immunoSEQ multiplex PCR; TCRdb's copy has only in-frame clones and lacks some. This sample has around 220,000 clones; 70% to 90% occur once, and the top ten carry around 9.3%. The source material was peripheral blood. These TCRs come from a woman at least 80 years old with acute or convalescent COVID-19. The CDR3 runs from the conserved cysteine through the conserved F or W. Each record gives: CDR3 protein, CDR3 DNA, clone size, J gene, V gene, D gene. D genes are given only for firm matches. Expanded clones get a size class; other rows say once, few or many, or leave the size out.

CASSQGDIIKGRYTEAFF | TGTGCCAGCAGCCAGGGGGACATAATAAAAGGTCGTTACACTGAAGCTTTCTTT | - | TRBJ1-1 | TRBV3-1/TRBV3-2 | -
CASSKGQDGTGELFF | TGTGCCAGCTCAAAGGGACAGGACGGCACCGGGGAGCTGTTTTTT | few | TRBJ2-2 | TRBV18 | TRBD1
CASSFRDSSYEQYF | TGTGCCAGTAGTTTCCGGGATAGCTCCTACGAGCAGTACTTC | - | TRBJ2-7 | TRBV19 | -
CASMRDNEQFF | TGTGCCAGCATGAGGGACAATGAGCAGTTCTTC | once | TRBJ2-1 | TRBV6-5 | -
CASSEIKGKGYTF | TGTGCCAGCAGTGAAATTAAGGGGAAAGGCTACACCTTC | - | TRBJ1-2 | TRBV6-1 | -
CSATDSGFVGYTF | TGCAGCGCGACGGACAGTGGCTTTGTAGGCTACACCTTC | - | TRBJ1-2 | TRBV29-1 | -
CASIDRGRANTGELFF | TGTGCCAGTATCGATCGGGGGAGGGCTAACACCGGGGAGCTGTTTTTT | once | TRBJ2-2 | TRBV6-6 | TRBD2
CASSFDRSYEQYF | TGTGCCAGCAGCTTCGACAGGTCCTACGAGCAGTACTTC | - | TRBJ2-7 | TRBV12-3/TRBV12-4 | -
CASSPAPGDGYTF | TGTGCCAGCAGCCCAGCTCCAGGCGATGGCTACACCTTC | - | TRBJ1-2 | TRBV28 | -
CASLRESNQPQHF | TGTGCCAGCCTCAGGGAAAGCAATCAGCCCCAGCATTTT | - | TRBJ1-5 | TRBV6-6 | -
CASSSRETGELFF | TGTGCCAGCAGCTCCAGGGAAACCGGGGAGCTGTTTTTT | - | TRBJ2-2 | TRBV13 | -
CATSRGRDILAYHNEQFF | TGTGCCACCAGCAGAGGCCGGGACATCTTAGCGTACCACAATGAGCAGTTCTTC | - | TRBJ2-1 | TRBV15 | -
CASSSITEAFF | TGTGCCAGCAGTTCCATCACTGAAGCTTTCTTT | - | TRBJ1-1 | TRBV28 | -
CAWRPTGPNEKLFF | TGTGCCTGGAGACCGACAGGGCCTAATGAAAAACTGTTTTTT | - | TRBJ1-4 | TRBV30 | TRBD1
CASSQGLLAGIDEQFF | TGTGCCAGCAGCCAAGGTCTCTTAGCGGGAATCGATGAGCAGTTCTTC | - | TRBJ2-1 | TRBV14 | TRBD2
CASGTANMNTEAFF | TGCGCCAGCGGGACAGCTAACATGAACACTGAAGCTTTCTTT | - | TRBJ1-1 | TRBV4-1 | TRBD1
CASRETDLNTEAFF | TGTGCCAGTAGGGAGACAGACCTTAACACTGAAGCTTTCTTT | - | TRBJ1-1 | TRBV19 | -
CASSILDRPSNYGYTF | TGCGCCAGCAGCATATTAGACAGGCCTTCTAACTATGGCTACACCTTC | - | TRBJ1-2 | TRBV5-1 | -
CASSLGTETDTQYF | TGTGCCAGCAGCTTAGGTACAGAAACAGATACGCAGTATTTT | - | TRBJ2-3 | TRBV5-6 | -
CASSTPPGGEAFF | TGTGCCAGTAGTACCCCCCCAGGGGGTGAAGCTTTCTTT | - | TRBJ1-1 | TRBV19 | TRBD1
CASSPGGSTDTQYF | TGCGCCAGCAGCCCAGGGGGTAGCACAGATACGCAGTATTTT | - | TRBJ2-3 | TRBV5-1 | TRBD1
CASSLRRQGTGSNEKLFF | TGTGCCAGCAGTTTAAGGCGGCAGGGAACGGGCTCTAATGAAAAACTGTTTTTT | - | TRBJ1-4 | TRBV27 | -
CASSRSSGLSYEQYF | TGTGCCAGCTCCAGGAGCAGCGGCTTATCCTACGAGCAGTACTTC | - | TRBJ2-7 | TRBV14 | -